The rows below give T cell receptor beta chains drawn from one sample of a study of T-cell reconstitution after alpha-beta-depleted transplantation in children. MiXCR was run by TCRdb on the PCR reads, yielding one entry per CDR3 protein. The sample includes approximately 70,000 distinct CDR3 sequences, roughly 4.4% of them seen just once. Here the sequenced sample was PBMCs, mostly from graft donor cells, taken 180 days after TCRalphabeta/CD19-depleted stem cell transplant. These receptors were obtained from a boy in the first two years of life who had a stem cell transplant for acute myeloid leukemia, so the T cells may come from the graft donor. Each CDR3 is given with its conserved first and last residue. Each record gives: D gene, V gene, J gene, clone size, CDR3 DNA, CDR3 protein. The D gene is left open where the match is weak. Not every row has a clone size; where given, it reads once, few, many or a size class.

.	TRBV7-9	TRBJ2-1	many	TGTGCCAGCAGTCCTGTGGGTTGGAACCTCCAAATCTTC	CASSPVGWNLQIF
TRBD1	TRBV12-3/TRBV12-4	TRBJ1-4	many	TGTGCCAGCAGTTTCGGGACAGGCGGGAAACTGTTTTTT	CASSFGTGGKLFF
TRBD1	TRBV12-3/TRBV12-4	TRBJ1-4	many	TGTGCCAGCAGTTCCGGGACAGCCTCCGAAAAACTGTTTTTT	CASSSGTASEKLFF
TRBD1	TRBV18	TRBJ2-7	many	TGTGCCAGCTCACAACGCCCAGGGGGTCGTGCCTACGAGCAGTACTTC	CASSQRPGGRAYEQYF
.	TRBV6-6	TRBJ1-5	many	TGTGCCAGCAGTTATTTACATCAGCCCCAGCATTTT	CASSYLHQPQHF
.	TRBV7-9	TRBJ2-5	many	TGTGCCAGCAGCCCCGGGTTGGCCGCAGAGACCCAGTACTTC	CASSPGLAAETQYF
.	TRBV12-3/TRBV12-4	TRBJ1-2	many	TGTGCCAGCAGTTTATCCGACTTCTATGGCTACACCTTC	CASSLSDFYGYTF
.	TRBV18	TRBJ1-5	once	TGTGCCAGCTCAGGTGCGGGGGCCCATCCGAATCAGCCCCAGCATTTT	CASSGAGAHPNQPQHF
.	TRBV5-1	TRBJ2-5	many	TGCGCCAGCAGCTTGGGGACCCACCAAGAGACCCAGTACTTC	CASSLGTHQETQYF
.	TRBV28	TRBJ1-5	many	TGTGCCAGCAGTTTAATGGCAGGGGTGGATCAGCCCCAGCATTTT	CASSLMAGVDQPQHF
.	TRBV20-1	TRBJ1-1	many	TGCAGTGCTAGAGATATCTCCAGATCCAAGGGCACTGAAGCTTTCTTT	CSARDISRSKGTEAFF
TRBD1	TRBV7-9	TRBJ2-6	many	TGTGCCAGCAGCTACCCAGGGGGCCCCTCTGGGGCCAACGTCCTGACTTTC	CASSYPGGPSGANVLTF
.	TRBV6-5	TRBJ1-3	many	TGTGCCAGCAGTTACGGGGTGACAGGAAACACCATATATTTT	CASSYGVTGNTIYF
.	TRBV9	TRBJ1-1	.	TGTGCCAGCAGCCCCGGGACCTGGCACACTGAAGCTTTCTTT	CASSPGTWHTEAFF
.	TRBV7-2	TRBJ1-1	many	TGTGCCAGCAGCTTAGGTGCCAGGGGATACACTGAAGCTTTCTTT	CASSLGARGYTEAFF
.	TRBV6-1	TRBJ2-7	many	TGTGCCAGCAGAAAGAACTACGAGCAGTACTTC	CASRKNYEQYF
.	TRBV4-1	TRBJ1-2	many	TGCGCCAGCAGCCAACAACCGCCCGGGGATGGCTACACCTTC	CASSQQPPGDGYTF
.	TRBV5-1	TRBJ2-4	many	TGCGCCAGCAGCTCCCTCAATGTGGGGTCCGCCAAAAACATTCAGTACTTC	CASSSLNVGSAKNIQYF
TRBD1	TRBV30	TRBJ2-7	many	TGTGCCTGGAGTGTTGGGGGACAGGGATACGAGCAGTACTTC	CAWSVGGQGYEQYF
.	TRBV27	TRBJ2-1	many	TGTGCCTCTGCGGTAGCAAGGGTCAATGAGCAGTTCTTC	CASAVARVNEQFF
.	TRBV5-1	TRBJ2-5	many	TGCGCCAGCAGCTTGGCCTCGGGGAGGCAAGAGACCCAGTACTTC	CASSLASGRQETQYF
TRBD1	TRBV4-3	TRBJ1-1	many	TGCGCCAGCAGCCGTTCAGGGGGAGGCACTGAAGCTTTCTTT	CASSRSGGGTEAFF
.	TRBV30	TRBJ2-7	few	TGTGCCTGGAGTCCACTAGCATCGAACTACGAGCAGTACTTC	CAWSPLASNYEQYF
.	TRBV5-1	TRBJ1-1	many	TGCGCCAGCAGCTTGGATGGGGGGAAAACTGAAGCTTTCTTT	CASSLDGGKTEAFF
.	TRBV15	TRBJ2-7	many	TGTGCCACCAGCAGAGACCCCCGGACATCCTACGAGCAGTACTTC	CATSRDPRTSYEQYF
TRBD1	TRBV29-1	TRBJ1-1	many	TGCAGCGTTGGGGACAGGGGGCGAAGGAACACTGAAGCTTTCTTT	CSVGDRGRRNTEAFF
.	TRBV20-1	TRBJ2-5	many	TGCAGTGCTATGGGCAGAACGGAGACCCAGTACTTC	CSAMGRTETQYF
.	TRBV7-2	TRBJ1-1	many	TGTGCCGCGGGCGGAGGCATGAACACTGAAGCTTTCTTT	CAAGGGMNTEAFF
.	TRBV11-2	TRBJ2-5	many	TGTGCCAGCAGCTTAACCCGCCAGGCGTTTTTGACCCAGTACTTC	CASSLTRQAFLTQYF
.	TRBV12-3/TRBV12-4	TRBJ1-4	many	TGTGCCAGCAGTCGCCCGGACAAAAAACTGTTTTTT	CASSRPDKKLFF
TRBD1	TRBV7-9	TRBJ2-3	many	TGTGCCAGCAGCCCGAGACAGGGCCGTGACACAGATACGCAGTATTTT	CASSPRQGRDTDTQYF
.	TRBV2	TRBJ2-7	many	TGTGCCAGCAAACTAGCCGCGGGGGAGCAGTACTTC	CASKLAAGEQYF
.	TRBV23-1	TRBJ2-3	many	TGCGCCAGCAGTCAATCCGTGGGTCTTGGAAGTCGGTCTAGCACAGATACGCAGTATTTT	CASSQSVGLGSRSSTDTQYF
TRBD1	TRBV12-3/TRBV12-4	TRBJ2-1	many	TGTGCCAGCAGACCGGACAGGGGAGGCTCCTACAATGAGCAGTTCTTC	CASRPDRGGSYNEQFF